This TCR beta chain was captured by sequencing in a study of technical replicates of blood from a handful of donors. Only a few counts were recorded for this clone. Clones were sequenced by immunoSEQ multiplex PCR, and TCRdb holds only the in-frame ones, with some missing. The sample contains roughly 62,000 clones, over 85% of which appear only once. The CDR3 loop spans 14 amino acids. CDR1 is MNHNY and CDR2 is SVGAGI in the germline V gene (reference sequence). J lost 10 bases, V lost 5 bases, and 10 bases had no gene match. The TCR sequence derives from a human donor in good health. Some clones in this sample may be carry-over from other donors' samples. The sample was PBMCs. The chain employs TRBV6-6 and TRBJ1-4; 7 bases line up with TRBD1. DNA of the CDR3: TGTGCCAGCAGTCCCCAAAGGGACAGTGGAAAACTGTTTTTT. Translated, it gives CASSPQRDSGKLFF.